The present T cell receptor (beta chain) was sequenced within a study of blood T cells in healthy people across ages. Study findings and constraints: The fall in TCR beta diversity per million T cells was roughly linear with age.

From germline, CDR1 is SGHKS and CDR2 YYEKEE (reference sequence). The CDR3 contains 15 residues. The V end lost 1 base, the J end lost 1 base, and 11 bases lay between the germline ends. The second PCR ran about 6 to 11 cycles with a sample-barcoded 5' primer and J-beta primers. TCRdb reprocessed the 5' RACE reads via MiXCR and lists one record per CDR3 protein. The profile covers more than 800,000 distinct CDR3 sequences, with 29% appearing a single time and roughly 17% taken by the ten largest. A few counts support this clonotype. Its antigen is unknown. The chain uses TRBV5-5 and TRBJ1-1; D is unclear. This receptor was taken from a woman over 75 in good health. The sample comprised blood. The CDR3 DNA is TGTGCCAGCAGCTTGTTTAAGGGCTCGAACACTGAAGCTTTCTTT. It encodes CASSLFKGSNTEAFF.